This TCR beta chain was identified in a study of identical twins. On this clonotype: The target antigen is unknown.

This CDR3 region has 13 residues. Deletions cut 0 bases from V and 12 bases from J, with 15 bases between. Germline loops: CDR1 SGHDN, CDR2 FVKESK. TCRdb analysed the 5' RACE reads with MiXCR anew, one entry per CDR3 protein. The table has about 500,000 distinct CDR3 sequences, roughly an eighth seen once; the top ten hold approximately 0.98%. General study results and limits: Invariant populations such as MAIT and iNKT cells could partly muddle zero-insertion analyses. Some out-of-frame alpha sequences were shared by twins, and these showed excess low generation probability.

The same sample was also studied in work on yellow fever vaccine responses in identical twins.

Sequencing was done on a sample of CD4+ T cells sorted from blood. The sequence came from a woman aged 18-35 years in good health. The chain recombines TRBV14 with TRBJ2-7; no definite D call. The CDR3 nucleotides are TGTGCCAGCAGCCAAGAAGGAATTTTGGCGCGGTACTTC. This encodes CASSQEGILARYF.